This T cell receptor (beta chain) stems from a study of shared clonotypes between healthy human individuals. Overall study context: CD8 memory received one plate per donor, CD8 naive two, CD4 memory three and CD4 naive three. Study-level points and caveats: Expectations were that clonotype sharing among donors would be affected by sequencing depth. Shared clonotypes: approximately 5% naive CD4, 3.5% to 4% naive CD8, roughly 2.4% memory CD4, approximately 0.37% memory CD8.

The protocol was immunoSEQ multiplex PCR, while the TCRdb copy is restricted to in-frame clones and leaves out a portion. The sample shows approximately 340,000 clones, around two thirds of them seen only once. The germline V gene encodes CDR1 SGHRS and CDR2 YFSETQ. The CDR3 loop spans 12 amino acids. Trimming took 0 bases from V and 8 from J, leaving 7 bases between them. About this clone: What it recognizes is unknown.

Donors comprised healthy HIV-negative adults lacking recent acute infections or vaccinations. The chain joins TRBV5-1 to TRBJ2-3; no definite D call. This TCR derives from a man aged 25 to 45 in good health. The sequenced material came from memory CD4+ T cells sorted from blood. The sample's subset: CD45RA-negative fraction. In DNA, the CDR3 is TGCGCCAGCAGCTTGGGTAGTGGTACGCAGTATTTT. Protein product: CASSLGSGTQYF.